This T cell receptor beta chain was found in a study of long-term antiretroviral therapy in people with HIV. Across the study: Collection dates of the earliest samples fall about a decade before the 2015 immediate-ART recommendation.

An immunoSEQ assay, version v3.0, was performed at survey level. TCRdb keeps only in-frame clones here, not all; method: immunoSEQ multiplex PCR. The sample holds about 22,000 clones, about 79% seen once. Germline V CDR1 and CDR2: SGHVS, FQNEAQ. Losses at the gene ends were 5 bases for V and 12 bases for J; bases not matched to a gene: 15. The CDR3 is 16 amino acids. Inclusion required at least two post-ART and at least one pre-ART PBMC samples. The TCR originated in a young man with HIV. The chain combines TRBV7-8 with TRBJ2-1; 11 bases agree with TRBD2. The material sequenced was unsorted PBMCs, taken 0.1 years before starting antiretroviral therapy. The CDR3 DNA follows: TGTGCCAGCAGCACCCCCCTAACGGGTAGCGGGAGGGGGCAGTTCTTC. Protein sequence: CASSTPLTGSGRGQFF.